The 18 T cell receptor beta chains below come from one sample, sequenced in a study of lymphopenia after photon versus proton radiotherapy. Sequencing was performed with immunoSEQ multiplex PCR; in TCRdb, only in-frame clones are kept and a portion is missing. The sample contains tens of thousands of clones, roughly 91% of which appear only once. Specimen: peripheral blood, collected from a patient treated with photon-based radiotherapy. These receptors were obtained from a woman in her 70s with pancreatic cancer.

This sequence joins TRBV7-3 and TRBJ2-1; D is perhaps TRBD1 (6 bases). The ends were cut back, 5 bases at V and 4 bases at J, with 12 bases in the middle. Looked up from germline, CDR1 is SGHTA and CDR2 is FQGTGA. The CDR3 is 14 amino acids. As DNA, the CDR3 is TGTGCCAGCAGCCCAGGGGACGTTTACAATGAGCAGTTCTTC. Translating it yields CASSPGDVYNEQFF. The whole variable domain, remainder taken from reference TRBV7-3 and TRBJ2-1, is GAGVSQTPSNKVTEKGKYVELRCDPISGHTALYWYRQSLGQGPEFLIYFQGTGAADDSGLPNDRFFAVRPEGSVSTLKIQRTERGDSAVYLCASSPGDVYNEQFFGPGTRLTVL.

The gene calls are TRBV2 and TRBJ2-5; 11 bases are a match to TRBD2. The CDR3 spans 15 residues. Germline V gene sequence: CDR1 SNHLY, CDR2 FYNNEI. With 6 bases clipped from V and 5 bases from J, the junction kept 8 bases outside the gene matches. This chain's CDR3 is CASRLTSGRSETQYF. CDR3 DNA: TGTGCCAGCAGACTTACTAGCGGGAGATCGGAGACCCAGTACTTC.

This clone was observed a handful of times. The rearrangement uses TRBV2 and TRBJ1-5; no reliable D call. The CDR3 is 14 residues long. CDR1 SNHLY and CDR2 FYNNEI come from the germline V gene. Trimming shortened V by 4 bases and J by 6 bases, and 13 bases separated the two germline ends. The CDR3 loop reads CASSVGQASQPQHF. The CDR3 nucleotides read TGTGCCAGCAGTGTGGGCCAGGCCAGTCAGCCCCAGCATTTT.

The chain is built from TRBV25-1 and TRBJ2-7; TRBD1 matches at 7 bases. The CDR3 extends over 17 amino acids. With 6 bases clipped from V and 0 bases from J, the junction kept 14 bases outside the gene matches. Germline V gene data show CDR1 as MGHDK and CDR2 as SYGVNS. This chain's CDR3 is CASRGGYRDSNSYEQYF. In nucleotides, the CDR3 is TGTGCCAGCAGAGGGGGTTACCGGGACAGCAACTCCTACGAGCAGTACTTC.

The CDR3 DNA follows: TGTGCCAGCTCACCCCCCGGACTAGCGGGAGGGCCAGGGTTTTTCAATGAGCAGTTCTTC. It is translated as CASSPPGLAGGPGFFNEQFF. The genes are TRBV18 and TRBJ2-1, with 15 bases lining up with TRBD2. The CDR3 covers 20 residues. After removal of 3 bases from V and 6 bases from J, the junction contained 15 bases not matched to a gene. Per the germline V gene, CDR1 is KGHSH and CDR2 is LQKENI.

V is TRBV2 and J is TRBJ1-1, with 10 positions matching TRBD1. CDR3 length: 15 residues. V was pared by 8 bases and J by 5 bases, with 11 bases of the junction left unmatched. Germline lookup yields CDR1 SNHLY and CDR2 FYNNEI. The CDR3 coding sequence is TGTGCCAGCCGCCCCGGGACAGGGGAGTCGACTGAAGCTTTCTTT. Amino acids: CASRPGTGESTEAFF.

This chain joins TRBV5-4 and TRBJ1-1; D gene unclear. The V gene's germline CDR1 is SGHNT and CDR2 YYREEE (reference sequence). This CDR3 comprises 14 residues. V shed 0 bases and J shed 0 bases, with 6 bases lying between them. CDR3 bases: TGTGCCAGCAGCTTGGACGCGATGAACACTGAAGCTTTCTTT. This gives the protein CASSLDAMNTEAFF.

The rearrangement joins TRBV11-2 to TRBJ2-1, with 14 nucleotides matching TRBD2. Germline V gene lookup returns CDR1 SGHAT and CDR2 FQNNGV. This CDR3 has 16 residues. J gave up 12 bases and V 1 base, and 8 bases lay outside the gene matches. CDR3 coding DNA: TGTGCCAGCAGCTTAGTGACTAGCGGGAGGGCCGGAGGGCAGTTCTTC. Translated: CASSLVTSGRAGGQFF.

The rearrangement links TRBV7-2 to TRBJ2-4; 7 nucleotides match TRBD2. The length of the CDR3 is 15 residues. The germline V gene has CDR1 SGHTA and CDR2 FQGNSA. V was clipped by 6 bases and J by 3 bases; unmatched bases: 8. The CDR3 region is CASRRTGGNKNIQYF. CDR3 sequence (DNA): TGTGCCAGCAGAAGAACGGGAGGAAACAAAAACATTCAGTACTTC. Combining the CDR3 with reference TRBV7-2 and TRBJ2-4 gives the whole variable domain GAGVSQSPSNKVTEKGKDVELRCDPISGHTALYWYRQSLGQGLEFLIYFQGNSAPDKSGLPSDRFSAERTGGSVSTLTIQRTQQEDSAVYLCASRRTGGNKNIQYFGAGTRLSVL.

The chain couples TRBV4-1 to TRBJ2-2; 10 nucleotides agree with TRBD2. CDR1 is MGHRA and CDR2 is YSYEKL in the germline V gene. CDR3 length equals 17 residues. J was trimmed by 0 bases and V by 1 base; bases with no gene match: 2. The DNA for the CDR3 is TGCGCCAGCAGCCAAGCTGGACTAGCGGCGAACACCGGGGAGCTGTTTTTT. Its translation: CASSQAGLAANTGELFF.

V usage is TRBV5-1 and J usage is TRBJ2-3, with 15 bases fitting TRBD2. Germline CDR1 and CDR2: SGHRS and YFSETQ. The ends lost 0 bases at V and 5 bases at J; junction bases unmatched: 7. The length of the CDR3 is 18 residues. CDR3 protein: CASSLVGTSGRQGDTQYF. In DNA form, the CDR3 reads TGCGCCAGCAGCTTGGTGGGGACTAGCGGGAGGCAAGGAGATACGCAGTATTTT. Supplemented by reference TRBV5-1 and TRBJ2-3, the full variable domain reads KAGVTQTPRYLIKTRGQQVTLSCSPISGHRSVSWYQQTPGQGLQFLFEYFSETQRNKGNFPGRFSGRQFSNSRSEMNVSTLELGDSALYLCASSLVGTSGRQGDTQYFGPGTRLTVL.

V is TRBV29-1 and J is TRBJ2-4, with 7 bases that match TRBD1. The CDR3 has 14 amino acids. CDR1 is SQVTM, CDR2 ANQGSEA, per germline. V gave up 4 bases and J gave up 4 bases; unmatched junction bases: 7. CDR3 sequence (DNA): TGCAGCGTTGTGGTCCGGGACAGAAAAAACATTCAGTACTTC. Translated: CSVVVRDRKNIQYF. Combining the CDR3 with reference TRBV29-1 and TRBJ2-4 gives the whole variable domain SAVISQKPSRDICQRGTSLTIQCQVDSQVTMMFWYRQQPGQSLTLIATANQGSEATYESGFVIDKFPISRPNLTFSTLTVSNMSPEDSSIYLCSVVVRDRKNIQYFGAGTRLSVL.

The chain links TRBV6-1 to TRBJ1-2; perhaps TRBD1 as D (5 bases). Germline V lookup: CDR1 MNHNS, CDR2 SASEGT. The germline V and J ends were trimmed by 6 bases and 4 bases, with 12 bases remaining between them. The CDR3 has 13 amino acids. The CDR3 loop is CASSADGAYGYTF. DNA for the CDR3: TGTGCCAGCAGCGCTGATGGGGCCTATGGCTACACCTTC.

The rearrangement uses TRBV9 and TRBJ2-7, with no clear D. V dropped 4 bases and J dropped 2 bases, with 13 bases sitting between them. The CDR3 loop spans 14 amino acids. The V gene's germline CDR1 is SGDLS and CDR2 YYNGEE. The CDR3 loop is CASSPPAQPYEQYF. The CDR3 coding sequence is TGTGCCAGCAGCCCCCCCGCCCAGCCCTACGAGCAGTACTTC. Complete variable domain (other parts from reference TRBV9 and TRBJ2-7): DSGVTQTPKHLITATGQRVTLRCSPRSGDLSVYWYQQSLDQGLQFLIQYYNGEERAKGNILERFSAQQFPDLHSELNLSSLELGDSALYFCASSPPAQPYEQYFGPGTRLTVT.

This chain joins TRBV19 and TRBJ1-1; 8 bases are shared with TRBD1. This CDR3 region has 19 residues. V was clipped by 2 bases and J by 0 bases; unmatched bases: 14. Germline CDR1 and CDR2: LNHDA and SQIVND (reference sequence). The CDR3 here is CASSIRLSRGRVMNTEAFF. The CDR3 DNA is TGTGCCAGTAGTATAAGGCTGAGCAGGGGGCGCGTCATGAACACTGAAGCTTTCTTT.

The chain combines TRBV5-3 with TRBJ2-1; D not resolved. TRBV5-3 is flagged as an ORF with uncertain function. Between the trimmed V and J ends, which lost 5 bases and 0 bases, there was a span of 12 bases. The CDR3 consists of 15 residues. The CDR3 reads CARRDLGSSYNEQFF. In DNA, the CDR3 is TGTGCCAGAAGAGATCTTGGAAGCTCCTACAATGAGCAGTTCTTC.

This chain connects TRBV28 to TRBJ2-7, with 8 positions matching TRBD2. J gave up 4 bases and V 5 bases, and 16 bases lay outside the gene matches. CDR3 length: 17 residues. Per the germline V gene, CDR1 is MDHEN and CDR2 is SYDVKM. The CDR3: CASSSAGLSGSPYEQYF. In DNA form, the CDR3 reads TGTGCCAGCAGTAGTGCAGGGCTGAGCGGGAGCCCATACGAGCAGTACTTC. The complete variable domain, with remaining parts taken from reference TRBV28 and TRBJ2-7, reads DVKVTQSSRYLVKRTGEKVFLECVQDMDHENMFWYRQDPGLGLRLIYFSYDVKMKEKGDIPEGYSVSREKKERFSLILESASTNQTSMYLCASSSAGLSGSPYEQYFGPGTRLTVT.

This CDR3 is CASTLGVYEQFF. CDR3 coding DNA: TGTGCCAGCACCCTAGGGGTGTATGAGCAGTTCTTC. The rearrangement joins TRBV2 to TRBJ2-1; TRBD1 might be the D (5 bases). The CDR3 consists of 12 residues. Trimming removed 7 bases at V and 8 bases at J, with 12 bases between. From germline, CDR1 is SNHLY and CDR2 FYNNEI.